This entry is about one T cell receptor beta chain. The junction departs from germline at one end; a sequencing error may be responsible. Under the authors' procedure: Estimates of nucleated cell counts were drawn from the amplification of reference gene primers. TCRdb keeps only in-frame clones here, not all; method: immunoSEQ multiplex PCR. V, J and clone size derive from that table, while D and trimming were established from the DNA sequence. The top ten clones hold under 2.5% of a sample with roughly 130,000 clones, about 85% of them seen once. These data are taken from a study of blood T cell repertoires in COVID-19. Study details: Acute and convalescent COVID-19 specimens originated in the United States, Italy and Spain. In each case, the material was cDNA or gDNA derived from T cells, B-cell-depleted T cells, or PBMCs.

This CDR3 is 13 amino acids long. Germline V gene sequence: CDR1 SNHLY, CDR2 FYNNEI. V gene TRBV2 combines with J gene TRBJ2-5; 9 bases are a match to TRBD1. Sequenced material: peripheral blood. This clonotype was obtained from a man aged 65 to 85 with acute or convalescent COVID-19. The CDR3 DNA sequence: TGTGCCGGCAGACAGGGGGTGGCGGAGACCCAGTACTTC. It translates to CAGRQGVAETQYF. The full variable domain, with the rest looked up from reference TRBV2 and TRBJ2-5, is EPEVTQTPSHQVTQMGQEVILRCVPISNHLYFYWYRQILGQKVEFLVSFYNNEISEKSEIFDDQFSVERPDGSNFTLKIRSTKLEDSAMYFCAGRQGVAETQYFGPGTRLLVL.